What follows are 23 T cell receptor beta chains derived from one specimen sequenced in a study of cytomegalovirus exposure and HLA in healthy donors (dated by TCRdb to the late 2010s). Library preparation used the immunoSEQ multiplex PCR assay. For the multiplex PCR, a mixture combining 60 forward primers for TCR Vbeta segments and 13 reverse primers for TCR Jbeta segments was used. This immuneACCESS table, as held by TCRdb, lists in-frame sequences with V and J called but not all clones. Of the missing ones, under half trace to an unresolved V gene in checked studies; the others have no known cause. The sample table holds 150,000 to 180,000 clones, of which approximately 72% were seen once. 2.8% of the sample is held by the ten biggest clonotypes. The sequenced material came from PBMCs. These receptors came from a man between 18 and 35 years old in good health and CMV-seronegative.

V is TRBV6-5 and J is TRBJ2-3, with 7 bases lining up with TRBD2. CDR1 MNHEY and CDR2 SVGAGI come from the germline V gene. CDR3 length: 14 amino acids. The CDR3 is CASGRVVGTDTQYF. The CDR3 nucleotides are TGTGCGAGTGGGAGGGTTGTTGGCACAGATACGCAGTATTTT.

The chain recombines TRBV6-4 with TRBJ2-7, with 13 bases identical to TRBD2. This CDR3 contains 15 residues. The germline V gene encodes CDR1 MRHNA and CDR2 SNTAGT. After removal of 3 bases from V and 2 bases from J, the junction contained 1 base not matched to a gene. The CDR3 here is CASSEGLAGAYEQYV. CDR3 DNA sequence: TGTGCCAGCAGTGAAGGACTAGCGGGGGCCTACGAGCAGTACGTC.

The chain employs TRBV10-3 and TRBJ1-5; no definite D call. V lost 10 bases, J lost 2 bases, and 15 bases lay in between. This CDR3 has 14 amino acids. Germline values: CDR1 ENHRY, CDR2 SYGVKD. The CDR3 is CATRPGYGNQPQHF. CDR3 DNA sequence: TGTGCCACGAGACCGGGGTACGGCAATCAGCCCCAGCATTTT.

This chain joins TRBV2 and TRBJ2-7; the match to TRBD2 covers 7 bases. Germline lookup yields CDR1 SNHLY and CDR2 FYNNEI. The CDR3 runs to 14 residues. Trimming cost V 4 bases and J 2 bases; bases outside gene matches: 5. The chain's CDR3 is CASSVGTTPYEQYV. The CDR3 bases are TGTGCCAGCAGTGTGGGGACTACACCCTACGAGCAGTACGTC.

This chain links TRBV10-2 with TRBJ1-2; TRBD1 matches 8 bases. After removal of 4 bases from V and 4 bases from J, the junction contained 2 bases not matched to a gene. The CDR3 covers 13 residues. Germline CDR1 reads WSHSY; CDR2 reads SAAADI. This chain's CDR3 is CASSVRGPYGYTF. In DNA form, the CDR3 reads TGCGCCAGCAGTGTCAGGGGGCCCTATGGCTACACCTTC.

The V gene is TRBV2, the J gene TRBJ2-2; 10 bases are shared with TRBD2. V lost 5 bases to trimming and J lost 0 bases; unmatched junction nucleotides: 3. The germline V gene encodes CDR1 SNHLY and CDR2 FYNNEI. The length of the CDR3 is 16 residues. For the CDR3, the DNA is TGTGCCAGCAGTCCTACTAGCGGGGCGAACACCGGGGAGCTGTTTTTT. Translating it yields CASSPTSGANTGELFF.

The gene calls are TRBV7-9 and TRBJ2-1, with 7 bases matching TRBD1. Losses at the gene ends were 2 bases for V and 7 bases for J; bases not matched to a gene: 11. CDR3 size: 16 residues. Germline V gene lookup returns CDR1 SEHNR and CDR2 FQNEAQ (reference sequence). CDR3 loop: CASSLLSGDSLNEQFF. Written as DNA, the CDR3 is TGTGCCAGCAGCTTATTATCCGGGGACAGCCTGAATGAGCAGTTCTTC. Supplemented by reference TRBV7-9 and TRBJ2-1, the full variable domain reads DTGVSQNPRHKITKRGQNVTFRCDPISEHNRLYWYRQTLGQGPEFLTYFQNEAQLEKSRLLSDRFSAERPKGSFSTLEIQRTEQGDSAMYLCASSLLSGDSLNEQFFGPGTRLTVL.

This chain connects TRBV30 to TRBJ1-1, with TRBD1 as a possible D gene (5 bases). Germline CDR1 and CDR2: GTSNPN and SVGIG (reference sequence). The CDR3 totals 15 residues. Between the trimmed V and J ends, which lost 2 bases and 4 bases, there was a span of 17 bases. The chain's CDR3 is CAWSKKGDMSTEAFF. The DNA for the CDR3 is TGTGCCTGGAGTAAGAAAGGGGATATGAGCACTGAAGCTTTCTTT.

The CDR3 DNA reads as TGTGCCAGCAGCCGGACAGGGGAGAGCAATCAGCCCCAGCATTTT. This encodes CASSRTGESNQPQHF. The V gene is TRBV7-9, the J gene TRBJ1-5; TRBD1 aligns across 9 bases. V trimming: 5 bases; J trimming: 1 base; junction bases outside the gene matches: 3. Germline V gene sequence: CDR1 SEHNR, CDR2 FQNEAQ (reference sequence). This CDR3 comprises 15 residues.

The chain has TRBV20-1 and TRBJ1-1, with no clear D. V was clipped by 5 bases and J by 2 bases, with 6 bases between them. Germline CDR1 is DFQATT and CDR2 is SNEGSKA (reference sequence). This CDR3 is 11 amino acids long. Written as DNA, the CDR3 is TGCAGTGCTTCTCTTAACACTGAAGCTTTCTTT. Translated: CSASLNTEAFF.

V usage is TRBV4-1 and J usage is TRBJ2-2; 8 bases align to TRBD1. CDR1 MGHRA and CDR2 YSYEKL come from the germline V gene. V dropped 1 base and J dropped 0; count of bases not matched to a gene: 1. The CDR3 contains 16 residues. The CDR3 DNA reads TGCGCCAGCAGCCAAGGGGGACAGGCGAACACCGGGGAGCTGTTTTTT. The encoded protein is CASSQGGQANTGELFF.

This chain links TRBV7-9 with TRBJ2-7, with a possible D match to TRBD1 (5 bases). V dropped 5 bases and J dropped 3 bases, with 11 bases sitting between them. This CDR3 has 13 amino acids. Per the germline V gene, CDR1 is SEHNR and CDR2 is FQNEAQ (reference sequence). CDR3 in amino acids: CASSPLTDYEQYF. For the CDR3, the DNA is TGTGCCAGCAGCCCCCTGACAGACTACGAGCAGTACTTC. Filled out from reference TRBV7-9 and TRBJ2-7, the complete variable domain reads DTGVSQNPRHKITKRGQNVTFRCDPISEHNRLYWYRQTLGQGPEFLTYFQNEAQLEKSRLLSDRFSAERPKGSFSTLEIQRTEQGDSAMYLCASSPLTDYEQYFGPGTRLTVT.

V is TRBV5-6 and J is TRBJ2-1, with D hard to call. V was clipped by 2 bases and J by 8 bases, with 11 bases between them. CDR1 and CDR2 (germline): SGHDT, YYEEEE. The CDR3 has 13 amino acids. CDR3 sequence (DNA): TGTGCCAGCAGCTTCGGTCGTGGAGATGAGCAGTTCTTC. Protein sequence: CASSFGRGDEQFF.

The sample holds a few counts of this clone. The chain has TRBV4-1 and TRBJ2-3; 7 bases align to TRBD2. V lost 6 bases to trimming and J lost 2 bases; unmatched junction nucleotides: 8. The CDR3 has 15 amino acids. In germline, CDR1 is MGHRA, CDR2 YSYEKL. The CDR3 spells CASRPGGTYTDTQYF. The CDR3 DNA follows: TGCGCCAGCAGACCCGGGGGGACCTACACAGATACGCAGTATTTT.

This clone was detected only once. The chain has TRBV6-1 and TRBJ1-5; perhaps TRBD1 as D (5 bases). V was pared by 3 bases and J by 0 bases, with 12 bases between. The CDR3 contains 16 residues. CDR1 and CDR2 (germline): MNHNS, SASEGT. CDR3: CASSEQGADSNQPQHF. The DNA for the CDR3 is TGTGCCAGCAGTGAGCAGGGTGCGGATAGCAATCAGCCCCAGCATTTT.

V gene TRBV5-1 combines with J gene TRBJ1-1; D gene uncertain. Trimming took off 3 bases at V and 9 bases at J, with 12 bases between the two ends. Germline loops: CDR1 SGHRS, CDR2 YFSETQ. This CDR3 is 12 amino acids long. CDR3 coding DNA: TGCGCCAGCAGCTCTTTTCCCGGGAAAGCTTTCTTT. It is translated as CASSSFPGKAFF.

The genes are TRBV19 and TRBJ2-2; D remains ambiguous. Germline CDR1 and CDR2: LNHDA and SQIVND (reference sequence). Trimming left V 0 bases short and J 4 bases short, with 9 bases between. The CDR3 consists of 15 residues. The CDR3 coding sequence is TGTGCCAGTAGTATAGATCATCGGAGCACCGGGGAGCTGTTTTTT. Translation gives CASSIDHRSTGELFF. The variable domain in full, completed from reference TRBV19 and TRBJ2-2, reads DGGITQSPKYLFRKEGQNVTLSCEQNLNHDAMYWYRQDPGQGLRLIYYSQIVNDFQKGDIAEGYSVSREKKESFPLTVTSAQKNPTAFYLCASSIDHRSTGELFFGEGSRLTVL.

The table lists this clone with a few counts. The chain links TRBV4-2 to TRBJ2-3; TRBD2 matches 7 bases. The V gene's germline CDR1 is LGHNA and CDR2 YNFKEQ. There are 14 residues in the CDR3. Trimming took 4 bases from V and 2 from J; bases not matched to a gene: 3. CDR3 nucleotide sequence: TGTGCCAGCAGCCCTCGGGAGGCCACAGATACGCAGTATTTT. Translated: CASSPREATDTQYF.

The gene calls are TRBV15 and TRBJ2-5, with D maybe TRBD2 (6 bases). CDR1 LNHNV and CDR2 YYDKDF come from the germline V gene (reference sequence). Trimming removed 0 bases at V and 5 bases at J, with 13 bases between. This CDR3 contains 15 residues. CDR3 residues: CATSRDRWGVETQYF. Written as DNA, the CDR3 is TGTGCCACCAGCAGAGATCGTTGGGGGGTGGAGACCCAGTACTTC.

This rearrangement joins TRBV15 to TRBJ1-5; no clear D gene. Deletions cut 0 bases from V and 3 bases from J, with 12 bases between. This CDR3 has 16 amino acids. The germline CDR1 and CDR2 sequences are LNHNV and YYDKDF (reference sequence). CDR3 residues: CATSRDAVAVNQPQHF. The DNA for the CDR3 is TGTGCCACCAGCAGAGATGCGGTGGCCGTCAATCAGCCCCAGCATTTT.

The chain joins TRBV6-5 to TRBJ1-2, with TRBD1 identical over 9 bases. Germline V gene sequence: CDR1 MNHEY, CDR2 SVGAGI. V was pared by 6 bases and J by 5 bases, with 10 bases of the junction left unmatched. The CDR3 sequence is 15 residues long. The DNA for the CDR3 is TGTGCCAGCAGGACAGGGGGGTCTTTCGGATATGGCTACACCTTC. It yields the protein CASRTGGSFGYGYTF.

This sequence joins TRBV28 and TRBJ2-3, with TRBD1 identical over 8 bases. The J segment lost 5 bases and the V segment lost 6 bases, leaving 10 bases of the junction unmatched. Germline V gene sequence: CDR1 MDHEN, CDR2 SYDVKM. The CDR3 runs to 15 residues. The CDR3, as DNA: TGTGCCAGCAGGATACAGGGGGTTCTGGTAGATACGCAGTATTTT. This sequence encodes CASRIQGVLVDTQYF. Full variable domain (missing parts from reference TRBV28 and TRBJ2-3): DVKVTQSSRYLVKRTGEKVFLECVQDMDHENMFWYRQDPGLGLRLIYFSYDVKMKEKGDIPEGYSVSREKKERFSLILESASTNQTSMYLCASRIQGVLVDTQYFGPGTRLTVL.

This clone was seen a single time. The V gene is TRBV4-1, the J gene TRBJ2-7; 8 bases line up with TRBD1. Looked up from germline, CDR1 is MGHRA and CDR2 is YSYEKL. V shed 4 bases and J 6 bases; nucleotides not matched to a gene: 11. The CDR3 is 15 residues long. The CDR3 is CASSPRQGTLLEQYF. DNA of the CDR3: TGCGCCAGCAGCCCTAGACAGGGGACCCTTCTCGAGCAGTACTTC.